Following are 5 T cell receptor beta chains from one sample sequenced in a study of OX40 agonist ivuxolimab in advanced cancers. Only in-frame clones appear in the TCRdb table, and some are missing; sequencing was by immunoSEQ multiplex PCR. The sample records about 48,000 clones, roughly 90% being singletons. The specimen was CD4+ or CD8+ T cells sorted from blood, collected in a trial of the OX40 agonist ivuxolimab. Receptor source: an adult with an advanced solid tumor such as melanoma, head and neck, liver or kidney cancer.

This clone was seen only once. The chain uses TRBV6-5 and TRBJ2-2, with no clear D. The V gene's germline CDR1 is MNHEY and CDR2 SVGAGI. Trimming pared 0 bases from V and 4 bases from J, leaving 12 bases between. The CDR3 totals 16 residues. The CDR3 nucleotides are TGTGCCAGCAGTTACTCGAGGTTCCCGGGCACCGGGGAGCTGTTTTTT. Protein sequence: CASSYSRFPGTGELFF.

The chain employs TRBV19 and TRBJ2-1; tentatively, D is TRBD2 (5 bases). The V gene's germline CDR1 is LNHDA and CDR2 SQIVND (reference sequence). Trimming took off 7 bases at V and 8 bases at J, with 12 bases between the two ends. CDR3 size: 12 residues. The CDR3 here is CASKSRAHEQFF. CDR3 coding DNA: TGTGCCAGTAAGTCGAGGGCTCATGAGCAGTTCTTC.

The gene calls are TRBV5-8 and TRBJ2-1, with 9 bases that match TRBD1. Trimming took 2 bases from V and 5 from J; bases not matched to a gene: 8. Germline V gene lookup returns CDR1 SGHTS and CDR2 YDEGEE. The CDR3 loop spans 16 amino acids. CDR3 protein: CASSLSRDRVDNEQFF. CDR3 DNA sequence: TGTGCCAGCAGCTTAAGCCGGGACAGGGTTGACAATGAGCAGTTCTTC.

J is TRBJ2-1 and V is TRBV29-1, with a weak D call TRBD2 (6 bases). V shed 4 bases and J shed 6 bases, with 19 bases lying between them. Germline V gene lookup returns CDR1 SQVTM and CDR2 ANQGSEA. The CDR3 loop spans 15 amino acids. This CDR3 is CSVVSLRGTLNEQFF. In nucleotides, the CDR3 is TGCAGCGTTGTTTCTCTGCGGGGAACTCTCAATGAGCAGTTCTTC.

This chain links TRBV30 with TRBJ1-2; no firm D call. From germline, CDR1 is GTSNPN and CDR2 SVGIG (reference sequence). This CDR3 contains 14 residues. V shed 5 bases and J shed 0 bases, with 13 bases lying between them. This chain's CDR3 is CAWQPGIANYGYTF. CDR3 in DNA: TGTGCCTGGCAGCCAGGCATAGCTAACTATGGCTACACCTTC.